Listed here are 27 T cell receptor beta chains from one sample, sequenced in a study of blood T cell repertoires in COVID-19. Data came from immunoSEQ multiplex PCR; TCRdb stores just in-frame clones and leaves some out. The data contain more than 250,000 clones, roughly nine tenths of them singletons. Source material: PBMCs or T cells enriched from blood (not recorded which). These receptors originate from a woman younger than 35 who had recovered from COVID-19.

V usage is TRBV15 and J usage is TRBJ2-7, with D perhaps matching TRBD1 (6 bases). The V end was cut by 0 bases, the J end by 3 bases, with 15 bases between. The CDR3 length is 16 residues. Germline loops: CDR1 LNHNV, CDR2 YYDKDF (reference sequence). The CDR3, as DNA: TGTGCCACCAGCAGAGATCTGTTGGGACACGGCTACGAGCAGTACTTC. It translates to CATSRDLLGHGYEQYF.

V is TRBV27 and J is TRBJ2-3; 7 bases line up with TRBD2. The CDR3 is 14 amino acids. Germline V lookup: CDR1 MNHEY, CDR2 SMNVEV (reference sequence). With V trimmed by 7 bases and J by 0 bases, 4 bases remained unmatched. The CDR3 region has the DNA TGTGCCAGCACTAGCGGAACTAGCACAGATACGCAGTATTTT. This gives the protein CASTSGTSTDTQYF.

In its sample, this clone was seen a few times. The gene calls are TRBV7-9 and TRBJ2-1; D call uncertain. V was pared by 6 bases and J by 0 bases, with 21 bases between. CDR1 is SEHNR, CDR2 FQNEAQ, per germline (reference sequence). The CDR3 spans 18 residues. As DNA, the CDR3 is TGTGCCAGCAGGCCTAACGTGGTCGCTAGTGGCTCCTACAATGAGCAGTTCTTC. This gives the protein CASRPNVVASGSYNEQFF. Drawing the rest from reference TRBV7-9 and TRBJ2-1, the complete variable domain is DTGVSQNPRHKITKRGQNVTFRCDPISEHNRLYWYRQTLGQGPEFLTYFQNEAQLEKSRLLSDRFSAERPKGSFSTLEIQRTEQGDSAMYLCASRPNVVASGSYNEQFFGPGTRLTVL.

The chain couples TRBV6-5 to TRBJ1-2; D is possibly TRBD1 (6 bases). Looked up from germline, CDR1 is MNHEY and CDR2 is SVGAGI. The V end was cut by 6 bases, the J end by 5 bases, with 13 bases between. This CDR3 comprises 13 residues. CDR3 sequence reads: CASRPGQNYGYTF. The CDR3 nucleotides are TGTGCCAGCAGACCCGGACAGAATTATGGCTACACCTTC.

The chain recombines TRBV9 with TRBJ2-3; the D gene is possibly TRBD2 (5 bases). V lost 5 bases, J lost 6 bases, and 19 bases lay in between. Germline CDR1 and CDR2: SGDLS and YYNGEE. CDR3 length: 15 amino acids. The CDR3 DNA sequence: TGTGCCAGCAGTTTTTCAAGCGGTACTCTGGATACGCAGTATTTT. This translates into CASSFSSGTLDTQYF.

The genes are TRBV9 and TRBJ2-1; 8 nucleotides agree with TRBD1. Germline V lookup: CDR1 SGDLS, CDR2 YYNGEE. Trimming cost V 2 bases and J 6 bases; bases outside gene matches: 7. The CDR3 consists of 15 residues. Here the CDR3 DNA reads TGTGCCAGCAGCGTTAACAGGGGGGAGCGCAATGAGCAGTTCTTC. Its translation is CASSVNRGERNEQFF.

This rearrangement joins TRBV6-5 to TRBJ1-2; 7 bases agree with TRBD1. Germline CDR1 reads MNHEY; CDR2 reads SVGAGI. With V trimmed by 6 bases and J by 8 bases, 9 bases remained unmatched. This CDR3 region has 13 residues. The CDR3 reads CASRAQPGGGYTF. CDR3 DNA: TGTGCCAGCAGGGCGCAACCAGGGGGAGGCTACACCTTC.

With regard to this clone: The sample has other DNA sequences that encode this CDR3 too. The genes are TRBV28 and TRBJ2-7, with D maybe TRBD2 (6 bases). The germline V gene encodes CDR1 MDHEN and CDR2 SYDVKM. Deletions cut 1 base from V and 0 bases from J, with 7 bases between. The CDR3 loop spans 14 amino acids. CDR3 residues: CASSLSGSSYEQYF. As DNA, the CDR3 is TGTGCCAGCAGTTTATCCGGGAGCTCCTACGAGCAGTACTTC.

The chain joins TRBV7-9 to TRBJ2-1; D is perhaps TRBD1 (5 bases). This CDR3 contains 15 residues. The V end was cut by 1 base, the J end by 8 bases, with 15 bases between. Germline-derived CDR1 and CDR2 are SEHNR and FQNEAQ (reference sequence). The DNA for the CDR3 is TGTGCCAGCAGCTTAGGTCAGGGCAATTTCGATGAGCAGTTCTTC. This sequence encodes CASSLGQGNFDEQFF.

This sequence joins TRBV28 and TRBJ2-1, with TRBD2 identical over 8 bases. There are 15 residues in the CDR3. Germline loops: CDR1 MDHEN, CDR2 SYDVKM. J lost 6 bases, V lost 7 bases, and 11 bases had no gene match. This CDR3 reads CASTSTSGLTNEQFF. As DNA, the CDR3 is TGTGCCAGCACCTCCACTAGCGGCCTCACCAATGAGCAGTTCTTC.

This clone was seen a handful of times. This CDR3 reads CATSRELRTGNSGNTIYF. CDR3 nucleotides: TGTGCCACCAGCAGAGAACTCAGGACAGGCAACTCTGGAAACACCATATATTTT. J is TRBJ1-3 and V is TRBV15; TRBD1 aligns across 7 bases. The length of the CDR3 is 18 residues. Trimming took 0 bases from V and 0 from J; bases not matched to a gene: 8. The germline V gene has CDR1 LNHNV and CDR2 YYDKDF (reference sequence).

The chain joins TRBV7-9 to TRBJ1-6; D unresolved. The CDR3 contains 13 residues. V shed 5 bases and J shed 7 bases, with 9 bases lying between them. The germline CDR1 and CDR2 sequences are SEHNR and FQNEAQ (reference sequence). CDR3 protein: CASSPRPNSPLHF. As DNA, the CDR3 is TGTGCCAGCAGCCCGCGTCCAAATTCACCCCTCCACTTT.

The chain links TRBV7-3 to TRBJ2-1, with 12 bases aligning to TRBD2. This CDR3 has 18 amino acids. Germline CDR1 is SGHTA and CDR2 is FQGTGA. After removal of 5 bases from V and 8 bases from J, the junction contained 16 bases not matched to a gene. CDR3 protein: CASSPLGSGLAGSDEQFF. CDR3 sequence (DNA): TGTGCCAGCAGCCCTCTGGGTTCCGGACTAGCGGGATCAGATGAGCAGTTCTTC.

The V and J genes are TRBV19 and TRBJ1-1, with D possibly TRBD1 on 6 matching bases. Germline values: CDR1 LNHDA, CDR2 SQIVND (reference sequence). The CDR3 has 16 residues. The V end lost 0 bases, the J end lost 1 base, and 12 bases lay between the germline ends. CDR3 amino acids: CASSIDHNRENTEAFF. In DNA form, the CDR3 reads TGTGCCAGTAGTATAGACCACAACAGGGAGAACACTGAAGCTTTCTTT.

With respect to this clone: Other nucleotide sequences in the sample specify the same CDR3. The chain carries TRBV6-6 and TRBJ1-1; D is unclear. CDR1 is MNHNY and CDR2 is SVGAGI in the germline V gene (reference sequence). Trimming shortened V by 3 bases and J by 0 bases, and 8 bases separated the two germline ends. This CDR3 is built from 14 residues. CDR3 in DNA: TGTGCCAGCAGTTATGGGCACTTGAACACTGAAGCTTTCTTT. Amino acids: CASSYGHLNTEAFF.

V and J are TRBV11-2 and TRBJ1-1; D is undetermined. This CDR3 has 13 amino acids. In germline, CDR1 is SGHAT, CDR2 FQNNGV. Trimming removed 0 bases at V and 10 bases at J, with 12 bases between. The CDR3 DNA reads as TGTGCCAGCAGCTTAGAGGTGCCCCCAGGAGCTTTCTTT. Amino acids: CASSLEVPPGAFF.

This chain links TRBV5-6 with TRBJ1-2; a possible D gene is TRBD1 (6 bases). The germline gives CDR1 SGHDT, CDR2 YYEEEE. Trimming pared 4 bases from V and 5 bases from J, leaving 12 bases between. This CDR3 has 13 residues. In DNA, the CDR3 is TGTGCCAGCAGCATCAACAGGGATTATGGCTACACCTTC. Its translation: CASSINRDYGYTF.

This rearrangement joins TRBV12-3 or TRBV12-4 to TRBJ1-2; no firm D call. The length of the CDR3 is 12 residues. Trimming pared 7 bases from V and 8 bases from J, leaving 14 bases between. The DNA for the CDR3 is TGTGCCAGCACCCCGCAAGGGAGAGGCTACACCTTC. It codes for CASTPQGRGYTF.

The chain joins TRBV30 to TRBJ1-4; TRBD1 agrees at 10 bases. Germline CDR1 and CDR2: GTSNPN and SVGIG (reference sequence). V lost 3 bases to trimming and J lost 8 bases; unmatched junction nucleotides: 6. This CDR3 contains 14 residues. The CDR3 nucleotides are TGTGCCTGGAGGCGCGGGACAGGGGTCGAAAAACTGTTTTTT. Translated, it gives CAWRRGTGVEKLFF.

This chain uses TRBV28 with TRBJ1-4, with D unclear. From germline, CDR1 is MDHEN and CDR2 SYDVKM. The CDR3 is 11 residues long. Between the trimmed V and J ends, which lost 10 bases and 7 bases, there was a span of 10 bases. This CDR3 is CATKEAEKLFF. The CDR3 DNA follows: TGTGCCACCAAAGAGGCTGAAAAACTGTTTTTT.

The chain carries TRBV25-1 and TRBJ1-3, with D possibly TRBD1 on 6 matching bases. The CDR3 has 15 amino acids. The V end was cut by 8 bases, the J end by 0 bases, with 14 bases between. CDR1 and CDR2 (germline): MGHDK, SYGVNS. This CDR3 reads CASSQQGRSGNTIYF. CDR3 bases: TGTGCCAGCTCCCAACAGGGCCGCTCTGGAAACACCATATATTTT.

The chain joins TRBV25-1 to TRBJ1-6; TRBD1 is a possible D gene (5 bases). This CDR3 is built from 15 residues. Looked up from germline, CDR1 is MGHDK and CDR2 is SYGVNS. V was trimmed by 8 bases and J by 2 bases, leaving 13 bases between them. The CDR3 DNA is TGTGCCAGCGAGGAGGGGTTCGCCTATAATTCACCCCTCCACTTT. This codes for CASEEGFAYNSPLHF.

This chain uses TRBV7-2 with TRBJ2-7; D not certain. Trimming took off 1 base at V and 3 bases at J, with 10 bases between the two ends. The CDR3 length is 14 residues. Germline CDR1 SGHTA, CDR2 FQGNSA. For the CDR3, the DNA is TGTGCCAGCAGCTTAGTAACCGCCAGCTACGAGCAGTACTTC. Its translation: CASSLVTASYEQYF.

The CDR3 coding sequence is TGTGCCAGCAGTTTAGGAGATAACTATGGCTACACCTTC. It encodes CASSLGDNYGYTF. J is TRBJ1-2 and V is TRBV27; D unresolved. Germline V gene lookup returns CDR1 MNHEY and CDR2 SMNVEV (reference sequence). The CDR3 extends over 13 amino acids. Trimming cost V 2 bases and J 1 base, with 5 bases left between them.

This clone is a singleton in its sample. The chain recombines TRBV5-4 with TRBJ2-1; weak D call: TRBD1 (6 bases). Trimming stripped 3 bases from V and 0 bases from J, with 16 bases between. The length of the CDR3 is 17 residues. Germline CDR1 and CDR2: SGHNT and YYREEE (reference sequence). This CDR3 reads CASSSLGGAYSYNEQFF. The CDR3 nucleotides read TGTGCCAGCAGCTCGCTTGGGGGCGCCTACTCCTACAATGAGCAGTTCTTC.

V is TRBV10-3 and J is TRBJ1-3, with 9 bases matching TRBD1. The CDR3 covers 16 residues. In germline, CDR1 is ENHRY, CDR2 SYGVKD. V shed 4 bases, J shed 0 bases, and the junction held 4 bases outside the gene matches. CDR3 nucleotides: TGTGCCATCAGTGGGCCGGACAGGGGCTCTGGAAACACCATATATTTT. This encodes CAISGPDRGSGNTIYF.

V and J are TRBV20-1 and TRBJ2-7; maybe TRBD1 (6 bases). V was shortened by 6 bases and J by 4 bases, with 10 bases between the two germline ends. Germline V lookup: CDR1 DFQATT, CDR2 SNEGSKA (reference sequence). The CDR3 consists of 11 residues. CDR3: CSAHRAYEQYF. CDR3 nucleotide sequence: TGCAGTGCCCACAGGGCGTACGAGCAGTACTTC.